Presented here are 23 T cell receptor beta chains from one specimen sequenced in a study of T cells after posttransplantation cyclophosphamide. Repertoires were generated with immunoSEQ multiplex PCR, while TCRdb's copy carries only in-frame clones and drops some. Listed for the sample are 8,000 or so clones, none seen a single time. Cyclophosphamide on days +3 and +4 followed busulfan-fludarabine conditioning and a marrow graft. Sequences were derived from PBMCs, sampled after allogeneic stem cell transplant with posttransplant cyclophosphamide. The receptors here all came from a male patient in his fifties or sixties who received an allogeneic stem cell transplant from an unrelated donor, was CMV-positive, and had acute GVHD only. Some T cells may be graft donor cells.

This clone was counted ten times or more. This chain joins TRBV7-8 and TRBJ1-1; D is unresolved. Trimming removed 1 base from V and 0 bases from J, with 6 bases in between. The CDR3 runs to 14 residues. In germline, CDR1 is SGHVS, CDR2 FQNEAQ. The CDR3 nucleotides are TGTGCCAGCAGCTTAGAAGCCGTGAACACTGAAGCTTTCTTT. Translating it yields CASSLEAVNTEAFF.

This clone was detected ten times or more. The J gene is TRBJ2-2, the V gene TRBV6-4; unclear D gene. The CDR3 is made up of 13 amino acids. V lost 2 bases, J lost 7 bases, and 8 bases lay in between. Per the germline V gene, CDR1 is MRHNA and CDR2 is SNTAGT. CDR3 in DNA: TGTGCCAGCAGTGACGAAGAGAACGGGGAGCTGTTTTTT. Its protein is CASSDEENGELFF.

In this sample, this clone turned up many times. CDR3 sequence: CASSLGLAGINEQFF. The CDR3 nucleotides are TGTGCCAGCAGCTTAGGGCTAGCGGGGATCAATGAGCAGTTCTTC. The rearrangement links TRBV7-7 to TRBJ2-1, with 9 bases that match TRBD2. Germline-derived CDR1 and CDR2 are SSHAT and FNYEAQ (reference sequence). Germline trimming cut 1 base from V and 6 bases from J; bases unmatched to any gene: 4. The CDR3 spans 15 residues.

DNA of the CDR3: TGTGCCAGCCTAGGGGGGGGGACGGCCTCCTACGAGCAGTACTTC. This codes for CASLGGGTASYEQYF. The chain links TRBV28 to TRBJ2-7; maybe TRBD2 (7 bases). V was shortened by 8 bases and J by 0 bases, with 17 bases between the two germline ends. The germline gives CDR1 MDHEN, CDR2 SYDVKM. The CDR3 is made up of 15 amino acids.

The CDR3 protein is CASSLGMAGVDSYEQYF. CDR3 bases: TGTGCCAGCAGCTTGGGAATGGCAGGGGTGGACTCCTACGAGCAGTACTTC. The chain couples TRBV5-6 to TRBJ2-5, with a possible D match to TRBD1 (6 bases). TRBJ2-7 explains the end of the DNA better; the J call may be wrong. The germline V gene encodes CDR1 SGHDT and CDR2 YYEEEE. The CDR3 totals 17 residues.

In this sample, this clone turned up many times. J is TRBJ1-4 and V is TRBV30; a weak D match, TRBD1 (6 bases). The germline V gene has CDR1 GTSNPN and CDR2 SVGIG (reference sequence). The CDR3 loop spans 12 amino acids. Trimming took off 8 bases at V and 7 bases at J, with 14 bases between the two ends. The CDR3 DNA follows: TGTGCCGGAATACAGGGCTCTGAAAAACTGTTTTTT. Residues: CAGIQGSEKLFF.

This clone was seen ten or more times. This sequence joins TRBV9 and TRBJ1-5; 7 nucleotides match TRBD1. V shed 0 bases and J 2 bases; nucleotides not matched to a gene: 2. The CDR3 length is 15 residues. Germline V CDR1 and CDR2: SGDLS, YYNGEE. Here the CDR3 DNA reads TGTGCCAGCAGCGTAGGACAGGGAGGCAATCAGCCCCAGCATTTT. Its protein product is CASSVGQGGNQPQHF.

This clone was observed many times. V usage is TRBV19 and J usage is TRBJ1-1, with D possibly matching TRBD1 (5 bases). Trimming shortened V by 7 bases and J by 8 bases, and 14 bases separated the two germline ends. Germline V gene lookup returns CDR1 LNHDA and CDR2 SQIVND (reference sequence). This CDR3 has 12 amino acids. The CDR3 region is CASTPLWGEAFF. CDR3 bases: TGTGCCAGTACCCCCCTTTGGGGCGAAGCTTTCTTT.

There are a few counts of this clone. CDR3 sequence: CATSRGQGNSPLHF. The CDR3 region has the DNA TGTGCCACCAGCAGAGGACAGGGAAATTCACCCCTCCACTTT. The chain has TRBV15 and TRBJ1-6, with 7 bases that match TRBD1. Germline CDR1 reads LNHNV; CDR2 reads YYDKDF (reference sequence). CDR3 length equals 14 residues. V gave up 1 base and J gave up 7 bases; unmatched junction bases: 1.

This clone was recorded many times. A junction end diverges from the germline sequence, so it may reflect a read error. The V and J genes are TRBV7-7 and TRBJ2-2; perhaps TRBD2 as D (6 bases). The CDR3 loop spans 16 amino acids. CDR1 is SSHAT, CDR2 FNYEAQ, per germline (reference sequence). The CDR3 DNA sequence: TGTGCTAGCAGCAGCGCAGCCGGGGGTGGCACCGGGGAGCTGTTTTTT. Translation: CASSSAAGGGTGELFF.

This clone has a count of ten or more. This chain joins TRBV10-1 and TRBJ2-7; D might be TRBD2 (5 bases). The CDR3 has 15 amino acids. Trimming pared 4 bases from V and 4 bases from J, leaving 17 bases between. Looked up from germline, CDR1 is WNHNN and CDR2 is SYGVQD (reference sequence). In DNA, the CDR3 is TGCGCCAGCAGTGTCGGGGATTCAACCTCGTACGAGCAGTACTTC. It yields the protein CASSVGDSTSYEQYF.

This clone was found a few times. The chain has TRBV29-1 and TRBJ2-1, with D maybe TRBD2 (6 bases). This CDR3 is 17 amino acids long. Trimming pared 5 bases from V and 0 bases from J, leaving 20 bases between. CDR1 is SQVTM, CDR2 ANQGSEA, per germline. The DNA for the CDR3 is TGCAGCGTTAAAAAGGATAACGGGGGAAGCTCCTACAATGAGCAGTTCTTC. Translated: CSVKKDNGGSSYNEQFF.

This clone was counted a few times. This chain joins TRBV30 and TRBJ1-2, with D uncertain. This CDR3 region has 12 residues. Trimming stripped 1 base from V and 8 bases from J, with 11 bases between. Germline loops: CDR1 GTSNPN, CDR2 SVGIG (reference sequence). The CDR3 loop is CAWSENQAGYTF. As DNA, the CDR3 is TGTGCCTGGAGTGAAAATCAGGCCGGCTACACCTTC.

Relative to its sample, this clone is medium-sized (0.01 to 0.1%). The J gene is TRBJ1-2, the V gene TRBV6-1; D gene unclear. This CDR3 contains 11 residues. Per the germline V gene, CDR1 is MNHNS and CDR2 is SASEGT. V lost 3 bases and J lost 9, with 8 bases in between. The CDR3 region is CASSDDKRYTF. The CDR3 DNA is TGTGCCAGCAGTGACGATAAGCGCTACACCTTC.

This clone was seen ten or more times. CDR3 region: CASSPGNGTRRNEQFF. In DNA, the CDR3 is TGTGCCAGCAGCCCAGGGAACGGGACTAGAAGGAATGAGCAGTTCTTC. The chain is built from TRBV7-9 and TRBJ2-1; 8 positions agree with TRBD2. The CDR3 consists of 16 residues. J was trimmed by 7 bases and V by 5 bases; bases with no gene match: 13. CDR1 SEHNR and CDR2 FQNEAQ come from the germline V gene (reference sequence).

The chain is built from TRBV5-6 and TRBJ1-5, with D perhaps matching TRBD1 (6 bases). V was clipped by 2 bases and J by 6 bases, with 12 bases between them. Germline loops: CDR1 SGHDT, CDR2 YYEEEE. The length of the CDR3 is 14 residues. In nucleotides, the CDR3 is TGTGCCAGCAGCTTTTATAAGGGGGTTCAGCCCCAGCATTTT. This sequence encodes CASSFYKGVQPQHF.

The V gene is TRBV29-1, the J gene TRBJ2-5; 7 bases agree with TRBD1. This CDR3 has 17 residues. CDR1 and CDR2 from the germline V gene are SQVTM and ANQGSEA. V was clipped by 3 bases and J by 5 bases; unmatched bases: 18. The CDR3 region has the DNA TGCAGCGTTGAGGCTTCGGGACAGAAAAAACTGGGGGAGACCCAGTACTTC. This gives the protein CSVEASGQKKLGETQYF.

The chain is built from TRBV5-4 and TRBJ1-1; 7 bases are shared with TRBD1. From germline, CDR1 is SGHNT and CDR2 YYREEE (reference sequence). CDR3 length equals 15 residues. Trimming cost V 5 bases and J 0 bases; bases outside gene matches: 7. The CDR3 here is CASRRDSNMNTEAFF. The DNA for the CDR3 is TGTGCCAGCAGACGGGACAGTAATATGAACACTGAAGCTTTCTTT.

This clone was recorded many times. The chain recombines TRBV5-1 with TRBJ1-1; 11 bases line up with TRBD1. The trim removed 1 base at V and 4 bases at J, leaving 6 bases unmatched. The CDR3 is made up of 16 amino acids. Germline V gives CDR1 SGHRS, CDR2 YFSETQ. The CDR3 region is CASSLQSGTGGTEAFF. CDR3 DNA: TGCGCCAGCAGCTTGCAGTCCGGGACAGGGGGCACTGAAGCTTTCTTT.

This clone was detected many times. The rearrangement joins TRBV9 to TRBJ1-2; D remains ambiguous. Germline-derived CDR1 and CDR2 are SGDLS and YYNGEE. Trimming removed 2 bases at V and 2 bases at J, with 7 bases between. This CDR3 has 13 residues. The CDR3 sequence: CASSVSQNYGYTF. CDR3 DNA: TGTGCCAGCAGCGTTTCACAAAACTATGGCTACACCTTC.

The sample holds many counts of this clone. The chain carries TRBV5-1 and TRBJ2-7; D might be TRBD1 (5 bases). Germline lookup yields CDR1 SGHRS and CDR2 YFSETQ. The V end lost 2 bases, the J end lost 7 bases, and 10 bases lay between the germline ends. CDR3 size: 12 residues. The CDR3 DNA follows: TGCGCCAGCAGCTTTCAGGGTGGGGAGCAGTACTTC. Residues: CASSFQGGEQYF.

The chain recombines TRBV7-3 with TRBJ2-5; D not resolved. The CDR3 length is 15 residues. Trimming removed 1 base from V and 1 base from J, with 10 bases in between. CDR1 and CDR2 (germline): SGHTA, FQGTGA. The CDR3 DNA is TGTGCCAGCAGCTTAATTGGCGGCAGCCAAGAGACCCAGTACTTC. This translates into CASSLIGGSQETQYF.

This clone was seen ten or more times. The chain links TRBV30 to TRBJ1-4; 10 nucleotides line up with TRBD1. Germline V CDR1 and CDR2: GTSNPN, SVGIG (reference sequence). V was pared by 3 bases and J by 7 bases, with 8 bases of the junction left unmatched. CDR3 length equals 15 residues. The CDR3 loop is CAWRPPDRGLEKLFF. DNA of the CDR3: TGTGCCTGGAGGCCCCCTGACAGGGGGCTTGAAAAACTGTTTTTT.